This is a list of T cell receptor beta chains from one sample in a study of identical twins. MiXCR, applied by TCRdb to the 5' RACE reads, yields one record per CDR3 protein. The sample includes hundreds of thousands of distinct CDR3 sequences, 5.5% to 7.5% of them seen just once. The specimen was naive T cells sorted from blood. The receptors come from a man younger than 35 in good health. Both conserved end residues are part of each CDR3. Each record gives: D gene, J gene, clone size, V gene, CDR3 protein, CDR3 DNA. D genes are given only for firm matches. A row's size may be missing; if present it is once, few, many or a size class.

d_call: -; j_call: TRBJ2-1; clone_size: few; v_call: TRBV9; cdr3_aa: CASSVLGGVGEQFF; cdr3_nt: TGTGCCAGCAGCGTATTAGGGGGAGTGGGTGAGCAGTTCTTC
d_call: -; j_call: TRBJ2-1; clone_size: few; v_call: TRBV20-1; cdr3_aa: CSATARVTYNEQFF; cdr3_nt: TGCAGTGCTACTGCAAGGGTAACCTACAATGAGCAGTTCTTC
d_call: TRBD2; j_call: TRBJ2-2; clone_size: many; v_call: TRBV7-9; cdr3_aa: CASSSSLAGAGELFF; cdr3_nt: TGTGCCAGCAGCTCCTCACTAGCGGGAGCCGGGGAGCTGTTTTTT
d_call: TRBD1; j_call: TRBJ2-2; clone_size: -; v_call: TRBV12-3/TRBV12-4; cdr3_aa: CASPTGGDGNTGELFF; cdr3_nt: TGTGCCAGCCCAACAGGGGGAGATGGAAACACCGGGGAGCTGTTTTTT
d_call: -; j_call: TRBJ2-6; clone_size: -; v_call: TRBV3-1; cdr3_aa: CASSQDDTGRPSGANVLTF; cdr3_nt: TGTGCCAGCAGCCAAGATGATACGGGCAGGCCTTCTGGGGCCAACGTCCTGACTTTC
d_call: TRBD1; j_call: TRBJ1-5; clone_size: few; v_call: TRBV12-3/TRBV12-4; cdr3_aa: CASSHIRTGRGNQPQHF; cdr3_nt: TGTGCCAGCAGTCACATCCGGACAGGGAGAGGCAATCAGCCCCAGCATTTT
d_call: -; j_call: TRBJ1-2; clone_size: few; v_call: TRBV18; cdr3_aa: CASSPPMGDYGYTF; cdr3_nt: TGTGCCAGCTCACCACCTATGGGCGACTATGGCTACACCTTC
d_call: -; j_call: TRBJ1-5; clone_size: -; v_call: TRBV18; cdr3_aa: CASSPGLSAVQPQHF; cdr3_nt: TGTGCCAGCTCACCGGGCCTAAGTGCAGTTCAGCCCCAGCATTTT
d_call: -; j_call: TRBJ1-2; clone_size: many; v_call: TRBV13; cdr3_aa: CASSLLLLYGYTF; cdr3_nt: TGTGCCAGCAGCTTACTACTGCTCTATGGCTACACCTTC
d_call: -; j_call: TRBJ2-1; clone_size: many; v_call: TRBV11-2; cdr3_aa: CASSLDPRANEQFF; cdr3_nt: TGTGCCAGCAGCTTAGATCCTCGGGCAAATGAGCAGTTCTTC
d_call: TRBD2; j_call: TRBJ2-1; clone_size: -; v_call: TRBV4-1; cdr3_aa: CASSQEPGGSYNEQFF; cdr3_nt: TGCGCCAGCAGCCAAGAACCGGGAGGCTCCTACAATGAGCAGTTCTTC
d_call: -; j_call: TRBJ1-4; clone_size: many; v_call: TRBV25-1; cdr3_aa: CASSELGSATNEKLFF; cdr3_nt: TGTGCCAGCAGTGAATTGGGGAGTGCAACTAATGAAAAACTGTTTTTT
d_call: TRBD2; j_call: TRBJ2-5; clone_size: many; v_call: TRBV7-6; cdr3_aa: CASRPTSGTSQETQYF; cdr3_nt: TGTGCCAGCAGGCCAACTAGCGGGACTTCCCAAGAGACCCAGTACTTC
d_call: -; j_call: TRBJ1-1; clone_size: many; v_call: TRBV10-3; cdr3_aa: CAINQIRTDEAFF; cdr3_nt: TGTGCCATCAACCAAATACGAACGGATGAAGCTTTCTTT
d_call: -; j_call: TRBJ2-3; clone_size: many; v_call: TRBV29-1; cdr3_aa: CSMRPGLDTQYF; cdr3_nt: TGCAGCATGCGACCGGGACTAGATACGCAGTATTTT
d_call: TRBD1; j_call: TRBJ2-3; clone_size: many; v_call: TRBV10-2; cdr3_aa: CASSDRRQGPDTQYF; cdr3_nt: TGCGCCAGCAGTGATAGGAGACAGGGGCCAGATACGCAGTATTTT
d_call: -; j_call: TRBJ1-5; clone_size: few; v_call: TRBV2; cdr3_aa: CASSEPLTQQPQHF; cdr3_nt: TGTGCCAGCAGTGAACCCCTGACACAGCAGCCCCAGCATTTT
d_call: -; j_call: TRBJ2-2; clone_size: many; v_call: TRBV6-2/TRBV6-3; cdr3_aa: CASSKRTFPTGELFF; cdr3_nt: TGTGCCAGCAGTAAGAGGACATTCCCCACCGGGGAGCTGTTTTTT
d_call: TRBD2; j_call: TRBJ2-3; clone_size: many; v_call: TRBV20-1; cdr3_aa: CSARDPAGGDTQYF; cdr3_nt: TGCAGTGCTAGAGATCCAGCGGGGGGAGATACGCAGTATTTT
d_call: TRBD2; j_call: TRBJ2-7; clone_size: many; v_call: TRBV6-5; cdr3_aa: CASSYEPGGSFYEQYF; cdr3_nt: TGTGCCAGCAGTTACGAGCCGGGAGGTTCTTTCTACGAGCAGTACTTC
d_call: -; j_call: TRBJ1-5; clone_size: -; v_call: TRBV28; cdr3_aa: CATLQDGNNQPQHF; cdr3_nt: TGTGCGACCCTACAGGACGGAAACAATCAGCCCCAGCATTTT
d_call: -; j_call: TRBJ2-1; clone_size: many; v_call: TRBV7-9; cdr3_aa: CASRPRTNEQFF; cdr3_nt: TGTGCCAGTCGCCCCAGGACCAATGAGCAGTTCTTC
d_call: TRBD1; j_call: TRBJ2-3; clone_size: -; v_call: TRBV6-1; cdr3_aa: CASSQRGPSTDTQYF; cdr3_nt: TGTGCCAGCAGTCAGAGGGGGCCCAGCACAGATACGCAGTATTTT
d_call: TRBD2; j_call: TRBJ2-5; clone_size: -; v_call: TRBV2; cdr3_aa: CASSVLVRRGRNQETQYF; cdr3_nt: TGTGCCAGCAGTGTCTTAGTTCGGCGCGGGAGGAACCAAGAGACCCAGTACTTC
d_call: -; j_call: TRBJ2-2; clone_size: -; v_call: TRBV3-1; cdr3_aa: CASSQLVASTNTGELFF; cdr3_nt: TGTGCCAGCAGCCAATTGGTAGCTAGCACAAACACCGGGGAGCTGTTTTTT
d_call: -; j_call: TRBJ2-1; clone_size: -; v_call: TRBV6-6; cdr3_aa: CASSYSVRVGQFF; cdr3_nt: TGTGCCAGCAGTTACTCAGTCCGGGTGGGGCAGTTCTTC
d_call: -; j_call: TRBJ2-1; clone_size: many; v_call: TRBV27; cdr3_aa: CASSFAKIDNEQFF; cdr3_nt: TGTGCCAGCAGTTTCGCCAAGATAGACAATGAGCAGTTCTTC
d_call: TRBD1; j_call: TRBJ2-1; clone_size: few; v_call: TRBV12-3/TRBV12-4; cdr3_aa: CASRRTGQPYNEQFF; cdr3_nt: TGTGCCAGCAGGAGGACGGGACAGCCCTACAATGAGCAGTTCTTC
d_call: -; j_call: TRBJ1-2; clone_size: many; v_call: TRBV6-6; cdr3_aa: CASSYLMKEGYTF; cdr3_nt: TGTGCCAGCAGTTACCTGATGAAGGAAGGCTACACCTTC
d_call: -; j_call: TRBJ2-7; clone_size: many; v_call: TRBV29-1; cdr3_aa: CSSRDSYEQYF; cdr3_nt: TGCAGCTCCCGGGACTCCTACGAGCAGTACTTC
d_call: -; j_call: TRBJ2-2; clone_size: many; v_call: TRBV24-1; cdr3_aa: CATEGWDTGELFF; cdr3_nt: TGTGCCACCGAGGGTTGGGACACCGGGGAGCTGTTTTTT
d_call: -; j_call: TRBJ1-5; clone_size: many; v_call: TRBV6-1; cdr3_aa: CASGSFGNQPQHF; cdr3_nt: TGTGCCAGCGGGAGTTTTGGCAATCAGCCCCAGCATTTT
d_call: TRBD1; j_call: TRBJ2-1; clone_size: many; v_call: TRBV5-1; cdr3_aa: CASSLGTGSYNEQFF; cdr3_nt: TGCGCCAGCAGCTTAGGGACAGGGTCCTACAATGAGCAGTTCTTC
d_call: -; j_call: TRBJ1-1; clone_size: many; v_call: TRBV27; cdr3_aa: CASRERGRAEAFF; cdr3_nt: TGTGCCAGCAGGGAGAGGGGTAGGGCTGAAGCTTTCTTT
d_call: -; j_call: TRBJ2-5; clone_size: many; v_call: TRBV20-1; cdr3_aa: CSARELGAAYF; cdr3_nt: TGCAGTGCTAGAGAGTTGGGGGCCGCGTACTTC
d_call: -; j_call: TRBJ2-6; clone_size: few; v_call: TRBV2; cdr3_aa: CASSEDSGANVLTF; cdr3_nt: TGTGCCAGCAGTGAGGACTCTGGGGCCAACGTCCTGACTTTC
d_call: TRBD1; j_call: TRBJ2-2; clone_size: few; v_call: TRBV5-8; cdr3_aa: CASGSGTGDTGELFF; cdr3_nt: TGTGCCAGCGGATCCGGGACAGGGGACACCGGGGAGCTGTTTTTT
d_call: -; j_call: TRBJ2-1; clone_size: many; v_call: TRBV3-1; cdr3_aa: CASSQVGGDEQFF; cdr3_nt: TGTGCCAGCAGCCAAGTGGGCGGGGATGAGCAGTTCTTC
d_call: TRBD2; j_call: TRBJ2-1; clone_size: many; v_call: TRBV24-1; cdr3_aa: CATSEGLALEQFF; cdr3_nt: TGTGCCACCAGTGAGGGACTAGCGCTTGAGCAGTTCTTC
d_call: TRBD2; j_call: TRBJ2-5; clone_size: -; v_call: TRBV20-1; cdr3_aa: CSATLLAGEEGTQYF; cdr3_nt: TGCAGTGCTACTTTACTAGCGGGAGAGGAAGGGACCCAGTACTTC
d_call: -; j_call: TRBJ1-1; clone_size: many; v_call: TRBV29-1; cdr3_aa: CSGGAGGPNTEAFF; cdr3_nt: TGCAGCGGGGGGGCTGGGGGTCCGAACACTGAAGCTTTCTTT
d_call: -; j_call: TRBJ2-1; clone_size: many; v_call: TRBV12-3/TRBV12-4; cdr3_aa: CASSLGQGGIGQFF; cdr3_nt: TGTGCCAGCAGTTTAGGGCAGGGCGGCATTGGGCAGTTCTTC